This T cell receptor beta chain was sequenced during a study of Ad26.COV2.S vaccination and SARS-CoV-2 variants. Treatment meaning: some 20 received Ad26.COV2.S at low or high dose, single or two shots; about 5 received placebo; per-sample allocation not given. Samples were taken on day 63 after the first vaccine or placebo injection. Germline CDR1 LGHNT, CDR2 FRNRAP. This CDR3 is built from 13 residues. Trimming cost V 9 bases and J 7 bases, with 15 bases left between them. The data were produced by immunoSEQ multiplex PCR, yet TCRdb's version contains in-frame clones alone and is incomplete. This sample has about 390,000 clones, with 75% to 90% found just once.

This sequence was found in a person aged 18-60 years who received the Ad26.COV2.S COVID-19 vaccine or a placebo. The specimen was peripheral blood, collected in a trial of Ad26.COV2.S vaccine versus placebo. The rearrangement links TRBV12-5 to TRBJ2-2, with D tentatively TRBD2 (6 bases). The CDR3, as DNA: TGTGCTAGCCCCCACACGGGGGACGGGGAGCTGTTTTTT. Translating it yields CASPHTGDGELFF.